This T cell receptor beta chain was found in a study of cytomegalovirus exposure and HLA in healthy donors. This CDR3 is built from 13 residues. Germline V gives CDR1 SEHNR, CDR2 FQNEAQ (reference sequence). Primers included in the PCR were 60 Vbeta and 13 Jbeta primers. The assay was immunoSEQ multiplex PCR, and TCRdb's table has in-frame clones only and misses some. This repertoire comprises tens of thousands of clones; its ten largest clones make up more than 1.5%. This clonotype originated in a woman in her twenties or thirties in good health and CMV-seronegative. The V gene is TRBV7-9, the J gene TRBJ1-4; no clear D. Sequenced input: PBMCs. Here the CDR3 reads CAVSVEANEKLFF. The CDR3 DNA follows: TGTGCAGTGTCGGTCGAGGCTAATGAAAAACTGTTTTTT.